A single sample is the source of the 14 T cell receptor beta chains below, sequenced in a study of neurological immune-mediated disorders. Using its own MiXCR run on the 5' RACE reads, TCRdb lists one record per CDR3 protein. This table holds approximately 85,000 distinct CDR3 sequences, 3.5% to 5.5% found once. The time point denotes: longitudinal time-point 3. Sample: PBMCs. The receptors were sampled from a woman aged 60-75 years with multiple sclerosis.

The chain links TRBV20-1 to TRBJ2-1, with a weak D call TRBD2 (6 bases). Trimming took 2 bases from V and 7 from J, leaving 15 bases between them. Germline V gives CDR1 DFQATT, CDR2 SNEGSKA (reference sequence). This CDR3 contains 14 residues. CDR3 sequence: CSARYLGLGNEQFF. The DNA of the CDR3 is TGCAGTGCTAGATACCTGGGACTTGGGAATGAGCAGTTCTTC.

There are many counts of this clonotype. The chain uses TRBV24-1 and TRBJ2-1; D ambiguous. The CDR3 is 11 amino acids. V lost 4 bases to trimming and J lost 7 bases, with 4 bases between them. Germline V gives CDR1 KGHDR, CDR2 SFDVKD. In DNA, the CDR3 is TGTGCCACCAGTGACTTGAATGAGCAGTTCTTC. The encoded protein is CATSDLNEQFF.

This clonotype was counted ten times or more. The J gene is TRBJ1-2, the V gene TRBV20-1; D might be TRBD1 (6 bases). Germline V gives CDR1 DFQATT, CDR2 SNEGSKA (reference sequence). Between the trimmed V and J ends, which lost 6 bases and 2 bases, there was a span of 16 bases. The CDR3 sequence is 14 residues long. The CDR3 reads CSASTGKGNYGYTF. The DNA of the CDR3 is TGCAGTGCGTCAACAGGGAAGGGCAACTATGGCTACACCTTC.

This clonotype was seen many times. J is TRBJ2-5 and V is TRBV5-1; D may be TRBD1 (6 bases). The V end lost 4 bases, the J end lost 1 base, and 14 bases lay between the germline ends. The CDR3 runs to 15 residues. Germline CDR1 SGHRS, CDR2 YFSETQ. CDR3 amino acids: CASSQRTAFQETQYF. In nucleotides, the CDR3 is TGCGCCAGCAGCCAGAGGACAGCGTTCCAAGAGACCCAGTACTTC.

At least ten counts were recorded for this clonotype. CDR3 nucleotides: TGTGCCAGCAGTTTCCTAGGTGGGCCGGGCGAGCAGTACTTC. As protein: CASSFLGGPGEQYF. The chain combines TRBV28 with TRBJ2-7; D gene ambiguous. The CDR3 sequence is 14 residues long. V was pared by 3 bases and J by 6 bases, with 15 bases between. Germline V gene data show CDR1 as MDHEN and CDR2 as SYDVKM.

This clonotype has at least ten counts. The chain uses TRBV29-1 and TRBJ1-1; D remains ambiguous. Germline CDR1 reads SQVTM; CDR2 reads ANQGSEA. The CDR3 contains 13 residues. V lost 3 bases and J lost 1, with 9 bases in between. The CDR3 coding sequence is TGCAGCGTTGAGGAACACGGGAACACTGAAGCTTTCTTT. Translation: CSVEEHGNTEAFF.

Ten or more counts support this clonotype. V is TRBV12-3 or TRBV12-4 and J is TRBJ2-7; weak D call: TRBD2 (6 bases). Trimming removed 9 bases from V and 4 bases from J, with 10 bases in between. This CDR3 has 11 residues. CDR3 DNA sequence: TGTGCCAGTTCCCGGGAGTACGAGCAGTACTTC. It translates to CASSREYEQYF.

This clonotype was seen at least ten times. The J gene is TRBJ2-1, the V gene TRBV5-1; D perhaps matches TRBD1 (5 bases). Trimming took off 4 bases at V and 2 bases at J, with 13 bases between the two ends. The CDR3 runs 15 residues. Germline CDR1 SGHRS, CDR2 YFSETQ. This CDR3 is CASSPVGETYNEQFF. The CDR3 coding sequence is TGCGCCAGCAGCCCCGTAGGGGAAACCTACAATGAGCAGTTCTTC.

This clonotype was found a few times. The CDR3 DNA reads TGTGCCAGCAGTTACGGACTAGGGAACAATGAGCAGTTCTTC. Translation gives CASSYGLGNNEQFF. The chain links TRBV6-5 to TRBJ2-1; 7 bases are a match to TRBD2. CDR3 length: 14 amino acids. Germline CDR1 reads MNHEY; CDR2 reads SVGAGI. After removal of 2 bases from V and 5 bases from J, the junction contained 3 bases not matched to a gene.

This clonotype has at least ten counts. The chain uses TRBV6-5 and TRBJ1-1; 7 bases align to TRBD1. From germline, CDR1 is MNHEY and CDR2 SVGAGI. V was clipped by 5 bases and J by 5 bases; unmatched bases: 8. The CDR3 has 14 amino acids. This chain's CDR3 is CASSREGARTEAFF. The CDR3 DNA is TGTGCCAGCAGTCGAGAGGGGGCGCGAACTGAAGCTTTCTTT.

This clonotype was seen ten or more times. The rearrangement links TRBV5-6 to TRBJ1-5, with a tentative D call TRBD1 (5 bases). Germline-derived CDR1 and CDR2 are SGHDT and YYEEEE. Trimming shortened V by 0 bases and J by 9 bases, and 16 bases separated the two germline ends. The CDR3 loop spans 15 amino acids. The CDR3 spells CASSLAGTDGWPQHF. The CDR3 DNA reads as TGTGCCAGCAGCTTGGCCGGGACGGATGGATGGCCCCAGCATTTT.

This clonotype was seen at least ten times. One end of the junction fails to match germline, which may point to a read error. This chain connects TRBV7-7 to TRBJ1-3, with no clear D. CDR1 and CDR2 (germline): SSHAT, FNYEAQ (reference sequence). This CDR3 is built from 19 residues. CDR3 protein: CASSFDPGQRRVAGNTIYF. CDR3 coding DNA: TGTGCTAGCAGCTTCGACCCAGGCCAGAGGAGGGTAGCAGGAAACACCATATATTTT.

This clonotype was seen at least ten times. The chain uses TRBV4-1 and TRBJ2-6; a possible D gene is TRBD1 (5 bases). The CDR3 extends over 17 amino acids. The V and J ends lost 2 bases and 2 bases respectively, with 13 bases between them. CDR1 is MGHRA, CDR2 YSYEKL, per germline. The CDR3 here is CASSQSLGAPGANVLTF. In nucleotides, the CDR3 is TGCGCCAGCAGCCAATCCCTAGGGGCGCCTGGGGCCAACGTCCTGACTTTC.

This clonotype occurred many times. V usage is TRBV6-1 and J usage is TRBJ2-1; D not resolved. The CDR3 contains 14 residues. Germline V gives CDR1 MNHNS, CDR2 SASEGT. V was pared by 0 bases and J by 7 bases, with 10 bases between. The CDR3 loop reads CASSEARRLNEQFF. The CDR3, as DNA: TGTGCCAGCAGTGAAGCTCGCCGGTTAAATGAGCAGTTCTTC.